The next 5 T cell receptor beta chains were all read from a single sample in a study of Graves' ophthalmopathy and Graves' hyperthyroidism. Researchers took RNA transcripts and amplified TCR beta CDR3 regions from them. HTBI-primed RT-PCR formed the first round, and a multiplex PCR formed the second. MiXCR, applied by TCRdb to the multiplex PCR reads, yields one record per CDR3 protein. Of 600,000 to 700,000 distinct CDR3 sequences in the sample, approximately 39% are singletons; the top ten hold roughly 3.5%. The sequencing input was peripheral blood. Every receptor here comes from an adult man with Graves' ophthalmopathy.

The CDR3 loop is CASSPWGGRPEQYF. In DNA form, the CDR3 reads TGTGCCAGCAGTCCCTGGGGGGGGCGCCCCGAGCAGTACTTC. The genes are TRBV27 and TRBJ2-7; D may be TRBD2 (7 bases). Germline V gives CDR1 MNHEY, CDR2 SMNVEV (reference sequence). V was cut by 5 bases and J by 6 bases, with 17 bases left in between. The CDR3 has 14 residues.

The CDR3 DNA follows: TGTGCCAGCACTACAGGCCTTGGGAACACTGAAGCTTTCTTT. The encoded protein is CASTTGLGNTEAFF. The chain recombines TRBV25-1 with TRBJ1-1; possible D gene TRBD1, 5 bases. The germline V gene has CDR1 MGHDK and CDR2 SYGVNS. The CDR3 is 14 residues long. V lost 7 bases and J lost 1, with 13 bases in between.

This clonotype was counted ten times or more. This sequence joins TRBV7-9 and TRBJ1-2; 7 bases are a match to TRBD1. V gave up 1 base and J gave up 2 bases; unmatched junction bases: 4. The CDR3 runs 15 residues. CDR1 and CDR2 from the germline V gene are SEHNR and FQNEAQ (reference sequence). The CDR3 DNA reads as TGTGCCAGCAGCTTAGATGGGACAGCGAACTATGGCTACACCTTC. It encodes CASSLDGTANYGYTF.

This clonotype came up a few times. The chain joins TRBV7-2 to TRBJ1-3; D unclear. Per the germline V gene, CDR1 is SGHTA and CDR2 is FQGNSA. Trimming cost V 1 base and J 7 bases, with 5 bases left between them. This CDR3 has 12 amino acids. The CDR3 region has the DNA TGTGCCAGCAGCTTAGTTGTTAACACCATATATTTT. Translation: CASSLVVNTIYF. The whole variable domain, filled in from reference TRBV7-2 and TRBJ1-3, reads GAGVSQSPSNKVTEKGKDVELRCDPISGHTALYWYRQSLGQGLEFLIYFQGNSAPDKSGLPSDRFSAERTGGSVSTLTIQRTQQEDSAVYLCASSLVVNTIYFGEGSWLTVV.

Sample share makes this clonotype medium-sized. This chain uses TRBV2 with TRBJ1-4; TRBD1 agrees at 7 bases. V was pared by 3 bases and J by 3 bases, with 4 bases of the junction left unmatched. The CDR3 sequence is 15 residues long. The germline V gene encodes CDR1 SNHLY and CDR2 FYNNEI. This chain's CDR3 is CASSDRQGANEKLFF. The CDR3 DNA sequence: TGTGCCAGCAGTGACCGACAGGGAGCTAATGAAAAACTGTTTTTT.